Listed here are 25 T cell receptor beta chains from one sample, sequenced in a study of CD4+ T cells in melanoma. Libraries were prepared by immunoSEQ multiplex PCR; TCRdb keeps only in-frame clonotypes and omits some of them. The sample lists about 140,000 clones, around 90% occurring once. These receptors all come from a human donor with melanoma.

This clone appeared once. This sequence joins TRBV11-2 and TRBJ2-7; D uncertain. V was shortened by 2 bases and J by 3 bases, with 26 bases between the two germline ends. From germline, CDR1 is SGHAT and CDR2 FQNNGV. The CDR3 loop spans 19 amino acids. CDR3 region: CASSLLFTAGDKPFYEQYF. The CDR3 nucleotides read TGTGCCAGCAGCTTACTCTTTACGGCTGGCGATAAGCCCTTCTACGAGCAGTACTTC. Based on the CDR3 plus reference TRBV11-2 and TRBJ2-7, the full variable domain is EAGVAQSPRYKIIEKRQSVAFWCNPISGHATLYWYQQILGQGPKLLIQFQNNGVVDDSQLPKDRFSAERLKGVDSTLKIQPAKLEDSAVYLCASSLLFTAGDKPFYEQYFGPGTRLTVT.

This clone was detected only once. The V gene is TRBV7-3, the J gene TRBJ2-5, with D unresolved. With 5 bases removed from V and 3 bases from J, the gap between germline ends came to 16 bases. The germline CDR1 and CDR2 sequences are SGHTA and FQGTGA. There are 15 residues in the CDR3. The CDR3 nucleotides read TGTGCCAGCAGCCCAGACCCGGGCAGGAAAGAGACCCAGTACTTC. It is translated as CASSPDPGRKETQYF.

The chain combines TRBV7-9 with TRBJ1-4, with TRBD1 identical over 8 bases. V lost 4 bases, J lost 8 bases, and 15 bases stayed unmatched. This CDR3 comprises 17 residues. Looked up from germline, CDR1 is SEHNR and CDR2 is FQNEAQ (reference sequence). This CDR3 reads CASSSSIVTGAREKLFF. The CDR3 DNA sequence: TGTGCCAGCAGCTCCTCGATCGTGACAGGGGCGAGGGAAAAACTGTTTTTT.

The CDR3 here is CASSETSGGEIDTQYF. In nucleotides, the CDR3 is TGCGCCAGCAGCGAAACTAGCGGGGGCGAGATAGATACGCAGTATTTT. This chain connects TRBV5-1 to TRBJ2-3; 11 bases agree with TRBD2. Germline lookup yields CDR1 SGHRS and CDR2 YFSETQ. The CDR3 runs 16 residues. Germline trimming cut 4 bases from V and 5 bases from J; bases unmatched to any gene: 9.

V and J are TRBV10-1 and TRBJ1-5; D is ambiguous. CDR1 and CDR2 from the germline V gene are WNHNN and SYGVQD (reference sequence). V was pared by 6 bases and J by 1 base, with 10 bases between. The CDR3 spans 14 residues. CDR3 sequence (DNA): TGCGCCAGCAGGGACCGGGCGAGCAATCAGCCCCAGCATTTT. Amino acid sequence: CASRDRASNQPQHF.

The DNA for the CDR3 is TGTGCCAGCACTGCAAACCAAGAGACCCAGTACTTC. Translated, it gives CASTANQETQYF. V is TRBV6-5 and J is TRBJ2-5; D remains ambiguous. The V end was cut by 7 bases, the J end by 0 bases, with 6 bases between. Germline V gene data show CDR1 as MNHEY and CDR2 as SVGAGI. The CDR3 consists of 12 residues.

The chain couples TRBV5-1 to TRBJ2-7, with D perhaps matching TRBD2 (7 bases). Per the germline V gene, CDR1 is SGHRS and CDR2 is YFSETQ. Deletions cut 4 bases from V and 1 base from J, with 18 bases between. This CDR3 has 16 amino acids. CDR3 sequence reads: CASSPGGGALSYEQYF. DNA for the CDR3: TGCGCCAGCAGCCCCGGAGGGGGGGCGCTTTCCTACGAGCAGTACTTC.

The V gene is TRBV29-1, the J gene TRBJ1-1; possibly TRBD1 for D (5 bases). The V gene lost 6 bases and the J gene lost 1 base, with 9 bases spanning the gap. The CDR3 has 12 residues. The germline V gene has CDR1 SQVTM and CDR2 ANQGSEA. DNA of the CDR3: TGCAGCGTCGTTGACAGGAACACTGAAGCTTTCTTT. Its translation is CSVVDRNTEAFF.

The chain uses TRBV19 and TRBJ1-6, with D maybe TRBD1 (5 bases). V was pared by 6 bases and J by 9 bases, with 15 bases between. The germline V gene encodes CDR1 LNHDA and CDR2 SQIVND (reference sequence). The CDR3 has 14 residues. The CDR3 bases are TGTGCCAGTAGCAGAGGGCCGGGGGGTTCACCCCTCCACTTT. It codes for CASSRGPGGSPLHF. Combining the CDR3 with reference TRBV19 and TRBJ1-6 gives the whole variable domain DGGITQSPKYLFRKEGQNVTLSCEQNLNHDAMYWYRQDPGQGLRLIYYSQIVNDFQKGDIAEGYSVSREKKESFPLTVTSAQKNPTAFYLCASSRGPGGSPLHFGNGTRLTVT.

The chain recombines TRBV6-5 with TRBJ1-1; D uncertain. Germline V gives CDR1 MNHEY, CDR2 SVGAGI. V was shortened by 5 bases and J by 1 base, with 11 bases between the two germline ends. CDR3 length: 14 amino acids. As DNA, the CDR3 is TGTGCCAGCAGTGTGCTTCGGCAGAACACTGAAGCTTTCTTT. This encodes CASSVLRQNTEAFF.

This clone was seen more than once but under ten times. The rearrangement joins TRBV2 to TRBJ2-5, with 8 bases identical to TRBD1. Trimming removed 10 bases from V and 4 bases from J; junction bases left unmatched: 5. The length of the CDR3 is 12 residues. Germline loops: CDR1 SNHLY, CDR2 FYNNEI. The CDR3 sequence: CAMTGTGETQYF. CDR3 nucleotide sequence: TGTGCCATGACCGGGACAGGAGAGACCCAGTACTTC.

The sample holds one count of this clone. The chain links TRBV5-6 to TRBJ2-5; unclear D gene. There are 12 residues in the CDR3. CDR1 SGHDT and CDR2 YYEEEE come from the germline V gene. V lost 0 bases and J 5 bases, leaving 5 bases between the germline ends. CDR3 amino acids: CASSLASETQYF. CDR3 nucleotides: TGTGCCAGCAGCTTGGCGTCCGAGACCCAGTACTTC.

The chain carries TRBV5-1 and TRBJ1-1; possible D gene TRBD1, 6 bases. Trimming left V 4 bases short and J 3 bases short, with 13 bases between. CDR3 size: 14 residues. Germline V gives CDR1 SGHRS, CDR2 YFSETQ. DNA of the CDR3: TGCGCCAGCAGCGTACAGGGATTCGACACTGAAGCTTTCTTT. Translated, it gives CASSVQGFDTEAFF.

The genes are TRBV7-3 and TRBJ2-3; 10 nucleotides align to TRBD2. V shed 0 bases and J 0 bases; nucleotides not matched to a gene: 6. Germline values: CDR1 SGHTA, CDR2 FQGTGA. The CDR3 extends over 18 amino acids. As DNA, the CDR3 is TGTGCCAGCAGCTTAACTCCTGGACTAGCGGTTAGCACAGATACGCAGTATTTT. It specifies CASSLTPGLAVSTDTQYF.

The rearrangement uses TRBV18 and TRBJ2-5, with a possible D match to TRBD2 (7 bases). The end of the DNA fits TRBJ2-7 better, so the J call may be wrong. Germline CDR1 KGHSH, CDR2 LQKENI. The CDR3 has 15 residues. In DNA, the CDR3 is TGTGCCAGCTCACCATTGGGCGGGGGACATGACGAGCAGTACTTC. It translates to CASSPLGGGHDEQYF.

This chain joins TRBV30 and TRBJ2-3; 10 bases are shared with TRBD2. Losses at the gene ends were 2 bases for V and 1 base for J; bases not matched to a gene: 3. Germline-derived CDR1 and CDR2 are GTSNPN and SVGIG (reference sequence). The CDR3 loop spans 15 amino acids. The CDR3 bases are TGTGCCTGGAGTACTAGCGGGGTGCGCACAGATACGCAGTATTTT. As protein: CAWSTSGVRTDTQYF.

The chain links TRBV2 to TRBJ2-3; unclear D gene. The V gene's germline CDR1 is SNHLY and CDR2 FYNNEI. V was cut by 6 bases and J by 4 bases, with 8 bases left in between. This CDR3 has 12 amino acids. This CDR3 is CASRAFPDTQYF. As DNA, the CDR3 is TGTGCCAGCAGGGCTTTCCCAGATACGCAGTATTTT.

The genes are TRBV29-1 and TRBJ1-2; D call uncertain. Germline CDR1 and CDR2: SQVTM and ANQGSEA. V lost 4 bases, J lost 3 bases, and 12 bases lay in between. The CDR3 covers 13 residues. CDR3: CSVVREGDYGYTF. The CDR3, as DNA: TGCAGCGTTGTAAGGGAGGGTGACTATGGCTACACCTTC.

This sequence joins TRBV6-5 and TRBJ2-7; D gene uncertain. CDR3 size: 11 residues. The ends were cut back, 8 bases at V and 6 bases at J, with 11 bases in the middle. From germline, CDR1 is MNHEY and CDR2 SVGAGI. The CDR3: CASGTTVEQYF. For the CDR3, the DNA is TGTGCCAGCGGCACCACCGTCGAGCAGTACTTC.

V gene TRBV2 combines with J gene TRBJ1-2; a possible D gene is TRBD1 (6 bases). The CDR3 consists of 12 residues. CDR1 is SNHLY and CDR2 is FYNNEI in the germline V gene. The V gene lost 8 bases and the J gene lost 5 bases, with 12 bases spanning the gap. The CDR3 is CASLDRGYGYTF. CDR3 bases: TGTGCCAGCCTGGACAGAGGATATGGCTACACCTTC. Filled out from reference TRBV2 and TRBJ1-2, the complete variable domain reads EPEVTQTPSHQVTQMGQEVILRCVPISNHLYFYWYRQILGQKVEFLVSFYNNEISEKSEIFDDQFSVERPDGSNFTLKIRSTKLEDSAMYFCASLDRGYGYTFGSGTRLTVV.

This rearrangement joins TRBV27 to TRBJ2-7, with D possibly TRBD1 on 5 matching bases. CDR3 length equals 13 residues. V was shortened by 2 bases and J by 3 bases, with 8 bases between the two germline ends. Germline CDR1 and CDR2: MNHEY and SMNVEV (reference sequence). Here the CDR3 DNA reads TGTGCCAGCAGTTTAGACAGATACTACGAGCAGTACTTC. It codes for CASSLDRYYEQYF.

V usage is TRBV2 and J usage is TRBJ1-2; D is unclear. This CDR3 is built from 12 residues. Deletions cut 0 bases from V and 8 bases from J, with 7 bases between. Germline V gives CDR1 SNHLY, CDR2 FYNNEI. The CDR3 coding sequence is TGTGCCAGCAGTGAAGCAGGGTTCGGCTACACCTTC. Translation: CASSEAGFGYTF.

V gene TRBV18 combines with J gene TRBJ1-2; D gene ambiguous. V was cut by 2 bases and J by 6 bases, with 13 bases left in between. Germline V CDR1 and CDR2: KGHSH, LQKENI. The CDR3 spans 14 residues. CDR3 sequence reads: CASSPVRWRDGYTF. In DNA, the CDR3 is TGTGCCAGCTCACCAGTGAGGTGGCGGGATGGCTACACCTTC.

The V and J genes are TRBV11-2 and TRBJ2-6; 12 bases fit TRBD1. The CDR3 covers 18 residues. The V gene's germline CDR1 is SGHAT and CDR2 FQNNGV. V shed 5 bases, J shed 4 bases, and the junction held 9 bases outside the gene matches. Here the CDR3 DNA reads TGTGCCAGCAGCGCGAGGGGACAGGGGGCGGTCGGGGCCAACGTCCTGACTTTC. Amino acids: CASSARGQGAVGANVLTF.

The chain couples TRBV6-5 to TRBJ2-7; a weak D match, TRBD1 (6 bases). The CDR3 contains 14 residues. Germline values: CDR1 MNHEY, CDR2 SVGAGI. Trimming left V 4 bases short and J 5 bases short, with 15 bases between. The CDR3 nucleotides are TGTGCCAGCAGTTCTTTGGGGGCCCGGAACGAGCAGTACTTC. It codes for CASSSLGARNEQYF.